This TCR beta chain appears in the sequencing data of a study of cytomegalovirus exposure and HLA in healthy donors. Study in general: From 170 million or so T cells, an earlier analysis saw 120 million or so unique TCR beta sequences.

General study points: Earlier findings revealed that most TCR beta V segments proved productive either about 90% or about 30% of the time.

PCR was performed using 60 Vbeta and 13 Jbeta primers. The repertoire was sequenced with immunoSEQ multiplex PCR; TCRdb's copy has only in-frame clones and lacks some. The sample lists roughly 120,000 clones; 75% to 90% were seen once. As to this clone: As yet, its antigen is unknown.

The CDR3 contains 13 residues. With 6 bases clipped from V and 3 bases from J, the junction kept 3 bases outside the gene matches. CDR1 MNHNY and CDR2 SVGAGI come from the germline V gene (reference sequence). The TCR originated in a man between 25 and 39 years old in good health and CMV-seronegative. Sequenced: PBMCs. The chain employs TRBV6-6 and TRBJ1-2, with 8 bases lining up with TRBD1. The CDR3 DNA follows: TGTGCCAGCAGATCAGGGGGCTACTATGGCTACACCTTC. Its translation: CASRSGGYYGYTF.